This paragraph reports one TCR beta chain. What it recognizes is unknown. Germline CDR1 is SGHTA and CDR2 is FQGNSA. The V and J ends lost 1 base and 0 bases, in that order; junction bases with no gene match: 3. The CDR3 totals 16 residues. Here immunoSEQ multiplex PCR was the method, and the copy in TCRdb shows in-frame clones only, minus some. The sample records 150,000 to 200,000 clones, about 88% being singletons. These data come from a study of lymphopenia after photon versus proton radiotherapy. Findings of the study overall: Relative stability marked proton patients; photon patients lost diversity and naive cells.

This rearrangement joins TRBV7-2 to TRBJ1-3; 7 positions agree with TRBD1. Material: peripheral blood, obtained from a patient treated with photon-based radiotherapy. This clonotype was obtained from a middle-aged man with gastric cancer. CDR3 DNA sequence: TGTGCCAGCAGCTTAGATTGGACAGGCTCTGGAAACACCATATATTTT. Protein product: CASSLDWTGSGNTIYF.